This T cell receptor beta chain is from a study of chemoradiotherapy in HPV16-positive cancers. The protocol was immunoSEQ multiplex PCR, while the TCRdb copy is restricted to in-frame clones and leaves out a portion. The sample includes 7,000 or so clones, roughly 90% of them seen just once. The germline gives CDR1 PRHDT, CDR2 FYEKMQ (reference sequence). The CDR3 covers 13 residues. The V and J ends lost 4 bases and 3 bases, in that order; junction bases with no gene match: 2. Specimen: tumor tissue, collected from a patient who underwent chemoradiotherapy. The chain recombines TRBV13 with TRBJ1-1; 7 bases fit TRBD1. This clonotype was sampled from a human donor with HPV-associated anogenital cancer. The CDR3 reads CASSYDRDTEAFF. The CDR3 DNA follows: TGTGCCAGCAGCTACGACAGGGACACTGAAGCTTTCTTT.